This TCR beta chain was found in a study of cytomegalovirus exposure and HLA in healthy donors (TCRdb year 2017). With regard to the full study: According to an earlier analysis of 587 of the donors, about 180 million T cells yielded roughly 110 million unique TCR beta sequences and roughly 280 Gb of sequence data. Typing coverage differed by locus: A, B, C, DRB1 and DQB1 were typed in roughly 620-630 donors, DQA1 in about 550, DPA1 in around 600, and DPB1 in approximately 450. Roughly 290 gigabases of sequencing data and around 85 million unique TCR sequences made up an early release that covered under 750 HLA-typed donors. A later analysis re-analyzed previously published TCR beta repertoires from 666 donors and added high-resolution HLA genotyping to study TCR occurrence patterns. Donor age, sex, ethnicity and CMV serostatus were compiled alongside the repertoire data. Among approximately 370 genotyped donors of the cohort, an average of around 220,000 unique TCR beta nucleotide sequences was sequenced per donor, of which about 19% were non-productive. The T cell repertoires of 670 or so subjects were profiled by immunosequencing and related to cytomegalovirus serostatus. In addition to the first cohort of approximately 670 subjects, a separate validation cohort of some 120 different subjects was used. High-throughput TCR immunosequencing, statistical association of individual TCRs with disease status, and machine learning were combined to predict cytomegalovirus infection status. Among the roughly 410 genotyped donors, around 79% belonged to the genetic ancestry cluster associated with self-reported Caucasian donors. The later analysis used no new phenotypic data to find candidate immune exposures, relying instead on TCR beta sequences and their occurrence across donors. The aim of the study was to test whether cataloging public T cell receptors could identify signatures of past pathogen exposure. An earlier analysis of fewer than 700 of the donors applied high-throughput TCR beta sequencing to assess whether each TCR beta V gene segment acted as functional or pseudogenic. Several DR-DQ haplotypes were treated as single units for association and clustering because of strong linkage in the cohort. In a later genetic analysis, genome-wide SNP genotypes for about 65% of the roughly 700 donors were used, and that subset was treated as a discovery cohort. All discovery cohort repertoires had been generated using a single sequencing platform. HLA typing included class I and class II loci at four-digit resolution.

The cohort was made up of roughly 670 healthy bone marrow donors. At the time of sampling, every cohort member was nominally healthy, though immune exposures that went unrecorded were likely present. The donor tested CMV seronegative and was one of the 352 seronegative cohort members. A peripheral blood sample was collected from each donor, and TCR beta sequencing was performed on peripheral blood mononuclear cells. The Qiagen DNeasy Blood Extraction Kit was used to extract genomic DNA from the blood cell samples. To note about this clone: Its antigen is currently not known. Per-base quality was not reported, and no clone a single base away is much larger than it.

Points the paper makes about the study in general: An association between a missense DCLRE1C variant and V-gene and J-gene trimming of TCR beta chains was found in a later genetic analysis and replicated in an independent cohort. Most TCR sequences were seen in very few donors, while some public TCRs were found in many individuals. Because counts were too low, more than 15 rarely observed V segments, including chromosome 9 orphons, were excluded from the earlier analysis of 500 to 700 of the donors. A further reported finding was that TCR beta sequences accurately predicted the HLA-A and HLA-B alleles for most subjects in the first cohort. The authors suggested that the approach could potentially be extended to other disease states and immunological phenotypes. In an earlier analysis of 587 of the donors, most TCR beta V segments appeared in productive rearrangements about 87% or about 30% of the time, broadly matching IMGT annotations. Immune exposure information for the cohort was limited to CMV serostatus. A few of the identified cytomegalovirus-associated TCR beta chains were confirmed in vitro to be specific for cytomegalovirus antigens. In the study, 150 to 200 TCR beta chains were listed as associated with cytomegalovirus. In both the original and validation cohorts, the classifier was reported to diagnose cytomegalovirus status with high specificity and sensitivity. A later genetic analysis reported fewer N-insertions in productive TCRs among donors in an Asian-associated ancestry cluster than the roughly 650-donor mean. The sequencing pipeline was judged likely to have produced a cluster of highly shared sequence variants as a technical artifact. Presence/absence analyses assumed roughly uniform sequencing depth across donors, an assumption that may not hold. In a later analysis, TCR association rates were found to vary across HLA loci, with the most associated TCRs seen for DRB1 alleles and the fewest for HLA-C alleles. A later analysis associated 15,000 to 20,000 TCR beta sequences with specific HLA alleles at a false discovery rate of 0.05. In a later analysis, HLA-associated TCR beta chains showed more clonal expansion and lower generation probabilities than non-associated chains that were equally common. According to a later analysis, parvovirus B19, influenza, CMV and Epstein-Barr virus appeared linked to several top co-occurrence clusters. Linkage disequilibrium might explain the correlated functional status among segregating V segments, but an unknown experimental factor could not be ruled out. The cohort was sequenced for TCR beta chains only, and without alpha or paired-chain data the features that could be detected were limited. A later analysis found that most CMV-associated TCR beta chains appeared HLA-restricted, with HLA associations seemingly driven largely by CMV exposure. HLA typing was unavailable for some donors at each locus, so association tests used only the typed subset. When HLA alleles, especially DR and DQ, strongly co-occurred, TCR associations were difficult to assign to individual alleles.

Library preparation employed the immunoSEQ multiplex PCR assay. For the multiplex PCR, a mixture combining 60 forward primers for TCR Vbeta segments and 13 reverse primers for TCR Jbeta segments was used. The CDR3 region of rearranged TCR beta genes was amplified from genomic DNA by a multiplex PCR assay. Amplified TCR beta libraries were sequenced as 87-base-pair reads on the Illumina HiSeq System. On the study's bioinformatics: Across the 700 or so repertoires, a later analysis counted approximately 75 million unique TCR beta chains, around 10 million of which were shared by at least two donors. A nearest-neighbor algorithm error-corrected the raw reads and collapsed the reads into unique sequences, merging closely related sequences to remove PCR and sequencing errors. V, D and J gene segments were assigned by aligning CDR3 sequences to IMGT reference sequences. For a sequence to be retained, a match of at least six nucleotides to both a V gene segment and a J gene segment was required. A rearrangement was called productive if the CDR3 had no stop codons and remained in frame with V and J, and every other rearrangement was called non-productive. Following IMGT convention, CDR3 was defined as the stretch from the second conserved V-encoded cysteine up to the conserved J-encoded phenylalanine. The earlier analysis of about 500 of the donors excluded sequences that lacked an unambiguous match to a single V gene segment. An earlier analysis of under 750 of the donors called V segments functional above 56.7% productive rearrangements and segregating when the between-donor standard deviation exceeded 5%. A statistical classification framework was built for diagnosing cytomegalovirus status from the catalog of TCR beta chain sequences. V and J gene assignment, in a later analysis, came from comparing TCR nucleotide sequences with IMGT/GENE-DB human TR gene sequences. In a later analysis, CDR3 sequences and most-parsimonious VDJ recombination scenarios were assigned using the TCRdist pipeline. In a later analysis, each TCR beta chain was defined by its CDR3 amino acid sequence together with its V-gene family, and reads without a unique V-gene family were excluded. In a later analysis, several hundred highly shared, low-generation-probability nucleotide sequences were removed to address suspected cross-contamination and a sequencing artifact. A later analysis calculated a clonal expansion index for each public chain from normalized within-repertoire ranks of inferred template counts. In a later analysis, generation probabilities were computed with a VDJ recombination model fitted to out-of-frame rearrangements, and the resulting probabilities were checked against IGoR. In a later analysis, TCR-TCR, TCR-HLA and TCR-CMV co-occurrence was scored with hypergeometric tests, and a repertoire-size bias correction was applied to TCR pairs. To estimate false discovery rates, a later analysis permuted the HLA or CMV assignments 20 times. In a later analysis, co-occurring TCRs were grouped using DBSCAN, with TCRdist sequence similarity added in when clustering inside HLA-allele-positive subsets. For co-occurrence clustering, repertoires with fewer than 30,000 or more than 120,000 public chains were excluded, along with several repertoires with anomalous nucleotide sharing. Here the immuneACCESS table is served through TCRdb, limited to in-frame sequences with V and J called. Missing clones are a known gap in these copies; in checked studies unresolved V genes cover under half, and the rest lacks a known reason. From that table come the V and J calls and clone size; the DNA was used to work out D and trimming. This sample comprises some 130,000 clones, 65% to 80% of them detected only once. The ten largest clonotypes hold over 2.5% of the sample.

The TCR originated in a man in his forties in good health and CMV-seronegative. Specimen: PBMCs.

The CDR3 here reads CASSLVPYTGELFF. The nucleotide sequence is TGTGCCAGCAGCTTAGTACCCTATACCGGGGAGCTGTTTTTT. Here the chain combines TRBV11-3 and TRBJ2-2; the D gene cannot be named for sure. The germline V gene supplies CDR1 SGHNT and CDR2 YENEEA. The CDR3 covers 14 residues, taking in both the cysteine and the phenylalanine. The read is trimmed to its CDR3 DNA, 42 bases read in frame from base 1. V was cut back by 1 base and J by 5 bases, leaving a gap of 8 bases between them.